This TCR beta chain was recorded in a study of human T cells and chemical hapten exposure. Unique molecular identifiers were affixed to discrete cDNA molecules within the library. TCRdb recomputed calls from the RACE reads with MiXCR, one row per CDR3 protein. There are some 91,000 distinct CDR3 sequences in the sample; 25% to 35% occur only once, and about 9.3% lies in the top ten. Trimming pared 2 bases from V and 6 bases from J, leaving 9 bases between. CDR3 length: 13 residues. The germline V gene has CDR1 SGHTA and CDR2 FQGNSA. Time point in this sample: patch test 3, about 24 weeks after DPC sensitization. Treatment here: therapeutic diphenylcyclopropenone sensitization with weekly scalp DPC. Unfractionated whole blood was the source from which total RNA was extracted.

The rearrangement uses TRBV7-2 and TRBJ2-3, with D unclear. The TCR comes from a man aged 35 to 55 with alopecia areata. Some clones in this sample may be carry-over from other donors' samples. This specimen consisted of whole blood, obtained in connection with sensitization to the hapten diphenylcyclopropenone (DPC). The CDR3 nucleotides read TGTGCCAGCAGCTTAACGAAGAGGGATACGCAGTATTTT. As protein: CASSLTKRDTQYF.